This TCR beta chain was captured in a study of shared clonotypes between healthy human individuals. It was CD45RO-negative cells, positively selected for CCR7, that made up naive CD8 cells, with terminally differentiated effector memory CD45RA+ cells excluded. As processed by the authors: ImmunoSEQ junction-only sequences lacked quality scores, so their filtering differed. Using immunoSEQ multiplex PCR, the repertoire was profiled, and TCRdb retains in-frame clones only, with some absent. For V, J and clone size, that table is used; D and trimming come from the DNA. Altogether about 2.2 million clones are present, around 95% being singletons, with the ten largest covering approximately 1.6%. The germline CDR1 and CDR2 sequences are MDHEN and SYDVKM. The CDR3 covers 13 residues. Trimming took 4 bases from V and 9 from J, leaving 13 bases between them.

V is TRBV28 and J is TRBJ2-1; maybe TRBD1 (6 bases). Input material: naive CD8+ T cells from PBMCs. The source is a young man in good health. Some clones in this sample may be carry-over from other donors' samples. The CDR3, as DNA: TGTGCCAGCAGTTCTCACAGGGCAGGTGAGCAGTTCTTC. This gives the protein CASSSHRAGEQFF.